This T cell receptor beta chain was identified during a study of T-cell memory formation after mild COVID-19 (dated by TCRdb to about 2021). Regarding the complete study: Most TCR sequence clusters were specific to one of the two donors. Longitudinal TCRalpha and TCRbeta repertoire sequencing tracked T-cell clones expanding and contracting after mild COVID-19 in a couple of donors. The cohort comprised two young, previously healthy adult volunteers, one female and one male.

The instrument was an Illumina NovaSeq 6000. TCRalpha and TCRbeta cDNA libraries were constructed by 5'RACE with constant-segment primers, with sample barcodes and unique molecular identifiers being introduced. Trizol reagent was used to extract RNA from every sample. Libraries were amplified in two PCR steps, with a second sample barcode and Illumina TruSeq adapters added in the second step. Sequencing of libraries was performed on an Illumina NovaSeq with 2 x 150 bp paired-end reads. The study's processing was this. The reads were demultiplexed and collapsed into UMI-guided consensus sequences using migec v1.2.7. Using mixcr v2.1.11, UMI consensuses were aligned to TRA and TRB V and J templates and then assembled into clonotypes. Clonotypes were classified as expanded or contracted when called significant by both edgeR and NoisET, with noise models trained on biological replicates. For edgeR calls, a false discovery rate-adjusted p below 0.01 and a log2 fold-change threshold of 1 were applied. As an exploratory analysis of dynamics, max-normalized trajectories of the 1000 most abundant clonotypes were examined by PCA with hierarchical clustering. The CD4 or CD8 phenotype of responding clones was assigned using the separately sequenced CD4+ and CD8+ repertoires. TCRdb's own reprocessing of the public reads used fastp at Q25 and MiXCR and kept productive beta chains. Here each entry gathers all rows of one CDR3 protein and keeps the most common genes and DNA. The V and J calls reflect TCRdb's pipeline rather than the authors' work. Across this sample there are about 100,000 distinct CDR3 sequences, with 11% seen only once. Around 40% of the sample is held by the ten biggest clonotypes.

The germline ends are 16 bases apart after V is trimmed by 4 bases and J by 1 base. Taken from cysteine to phenylalanine, the CDR3 has 17 residues. CDR3 DNA only is kept here, 51 bases in frame from base 1. CDR1 and CDR2 are read off the germline V gene as LGHNA and YNFKEQ. The full study reports these points: Whether the second-wave clones peaking on day 37 were SARS-CoV-2 specific was not confirmed. The study included only a couple of mild cases, and larger cohorts that include severe cases with pre-infection samples were judged to be necessary. Contracting CD4+ clones were found mainly in CM and EM memory subsets, while CD8+ clones were enriched in EMRA. From day 15 to 85, contracting clones showed balanced CD4/CD8 phenotypes, whereas a second wave of clones that expanded from day 15 to 37 leaned towards CD4+. Some responding clones were found in pre-infection memory, which suggests that pre-existing cross-reactive memory T cells took part in the SARS-CoV-2 response.

PBMCs were isolated by Ficoll-Paque density gradient centrifugation. This clonotype has more than one count but fewer than ten. The clone's antigen remains unknown. Base qualities were left out, and no much larger clone turns up one base away. The sequence links TRBV4-2 to TRBJ2-2, with the D gene tentatively TRBD1 or TRBD2, based on 5 matching bases in each. Input material: PBMCs or a T cell subset sorted from them (not recorded which). The TCR was taken from a man younger than 35 who had mild COVID-19 (a few samples of this study predate the infection). The sample titles of this study are shuffled in the database, so cell type and time point are left out; the donor was told from shared clones. The nucleotides read TGTGCCAGCAGCCCTCGGGCGGGCAGGGAGAACACCGGGGAGCTGTTTTTT. This yields the protein CASSPRAGRENTGELFF.